This T cell receptor beta chain was documented in a study of shared clonotypes between healthy human individuals. The table lists this clone with a few counts. A read error may account for a junction end that differs from germline. Germline CDR1 and CDR2: SGHRS and YFSETQ. The CDR3 runs 11 residues. Sequenced by immunoSEQ multiplex PCR; TCRdb stores in-frame clones only, minus some. The data contain 2 million to 3 million clones, approximately 93% of them singletons. The material sequenced was naive CD4+ T cells from PBMCs. Subset specified: CD45RA+ positively selected. The sequence was obtained from a man between 18 and 29 years old in good health. Some clones in this sample may be carry-over from other donors' samples. The genes are TRBV5-1 and TRBJ2-7; 10 bases match TRBD1. CDR3: CASSPGTGVNF. The DNA for the CDR3 is TGCGCCAGCAGCCCCGGGACAGGGGTGAACTTC.